One TCR beta chain is described in this entry. As handled by the study authors: Amplifying reference gene primers gave estimates of nucleated cell counts. Data came from immunoSEQ multiplex PCR; TCRdb stores just in-frame clones and leaves some out. V and J calls and clone size are those listed in that table; D and trimming were worked out from the DNA. The sample lists about 240,000 clones; approximately 85% were seen once. The germline V and J ends were trimmed by 0 bases and 7 bases, with 15 bases remaining between them. CDR1 is SEHNR and CDR2 is FQNEAQ in the germline V gene (reference sequence). The CDR3 loop spans 15 amino acids. This entry is derived from a study of blood T cell repertoires in COVID-19. Across the whole study: From the United States, Italy and Spain came samples of acute and convalescent COVID-19.

Sequencing was done on a sample of peripheral blood. The TCR originated in a man aged 45-65 years with COVID-19, enrolled during active disease. This chain connects TRBV7-9 to TRBJ2-5, with a tentative D call TRBD2 (6 bases). The CDR3 loop reads CASSLAQPWGGTQYF. The CDR3 bases are TGTGCCAGCAGCTTAGCCCAGCCCTGGGGAGGGACCCAGTACTTC. The full variable domain, in which reference TRBV7-9 and TRBJ2-5 provide the parts outside the CDR3, is DTGVSQNPRHKITKRGQNVTFRCDPISEHNRLYWYRQTLGQGPEFLTYFQNEAQLEKSRLLSDRFSAERPKGSFSTLEIQRTEQGDSAMYLCASSLAQPWGGTQYFGPGTRLLVL.